This paragraph covers one TCR beta chain sequence. The data derive from a study of shared clonotypes between healthy human individuals. As processed by the authors: Junction-only sequences produced by ImmunoSEQ had no quality scores, so filtering differed. This table comes from immunoSEQ multiplex PCR, and its TCRdb copy is limited to in-frame clones, with some not included. Clonal size and the V and J genes are those of that table, whereas D and trimming came from the DNA. The sample lists roughly 220,000 clones, about 69% occurring once. The CDR3 is 16 residues long. Deletions cut 0 bases from V and 0 bases from J, with 9 bases between. Germline loops: CDR1 SGHNT, CDR2 YYREEE (reference sequence).

The sequenced material came from memory CD4+ T cells sorted from blood. Sample subset: CD45RA-negative fraction. V usage is TRBV5-4 and J usage is TRBJ2-2; D uncertain. The sequence was obtained from a man aged 25 to 45 in good health. In nucleotides, the CDR3 is TGTGCCAGCAGCTTGGGTATCGCGCCGAACACCGGGGAGCTGTTTTTT. Its protein is CASSLGIAPNTGELFF.